One and the same sample provided the 11 T cell receptor beta chains below, sequenced in a study of cytomegalovirus exposure and HLA in healthy donors. In the PCR, 60 Vbeta and 13 Jbeta primers were used. Measured with immunoSEQ multiplex PCR; TCRdb has only the in-frame clones, and not every one. Among roughly 190,000 clones listed, about four fifths were seen once. The sequencing sample was made of PBMCs. These TCRs come from a woman younger than 45 in good health and CMV-seropositive.

The rearrangement joins TRBV30 to TRBJ2-1; TRBD2 aligns across 9 bases. The CDR3 is 16 residues long. V shed 3 bases, J shed 7 bases, and the junction held 13 bases outside the gene matches. CDR1 GTSNPN and CDR2 SVGIG come from the germline V gene (reference sequence). The CDR3 sequence is CAWSTFRGRDVNEQFF. CDR3 bases: TGTGCCTGGAGCACTTTTCGCGGGAGGGATGTAAATGAGCAGTTCTTC.

The chain employs TRBV6-6 and TRBJ2-3, with TRBD2 as a possible D gene (5 bases). V lost 0 bases, J lost 10 bases, and 17 bases lay in between. The CDR3 has 15 residues. From germline, CDR1 is MNHNY and CDR2 SVGAGI (reference sequence). CDR3 sequence reads: CASSYSKGGLPSQYF. The CDR3 DNA reads as TGTGCCAGCAGTTACTCGAAAGGAGGACTGCCCTCGCAGTATTTT.

This sequence joins TRBV6-1 and TRBJ1-5, with TRBD1 identical over 10 bases. This CDR3 is built from 12 residues. The germline gives CDR1 MNHNS, CDR2 SASEGT. J gave up 8 bases and V 6 bases, and 1 base lay outside the gene matches. This CDR3 is CASRTGGKPQHF. The CDR3 DNA sequence: TGTGCCAGCAGGACAGGGGGCAAGCCCCAGCATTTT.

This chain connects TRBV6-5 to TRBJ1-5, with unresolved D. The ends were cut back, 6 bases at V and 6 bases at J, with 15 bases in the middle. This CDR3 spans 14 amino acids. CDR1 is MNHEY and CDR2 is SVGAGI in the germline V gene. CDR3 in amino acids: CASRMGGSTQPQHF. CDR3 DNA: TGTGCCAGCAGGATGGGAGGGTCCACTCAGCCCCAGCATTTT.

The chain recombines TRBV4-1 with TRBJ2-3, with 10 bases that match TRBD1. CDR3 length: 18 residues. Trimming removed 3 bases from V and 0 bases from J; junction bases left unmatched: 9. CDR1 and CDR2 from the germline V gene are MGHRA and YSYEKL. The CDR3: CASSHLRDRGSSTDTQYF. CDR3 sequence (DNA): TGCGCCAGCAGCCATCTCCGGGACAGGGGTTCTAGCACAGATACGCAGTATTTT.

This chain connects TRBV27 to TRBJ2-1, with D perhaps matching TRBD2 (5 bases). V was clipped by 1 base and J by 3 bases, with 13 bases between them. In germline, CDR1 is MNHEY, CDR2 SMNVEV (reference sequence). The CDR3 loop spans 16 amino acids. The DNA of the CDR3 is TGTGCCAGCAGTTTATTGAGGCTAGCTGACTACAATGAGCAGTTCTTC. Translation gives CASSLLRLADYNEQFF.

The chain carries TRBV18 and TRBJ1-3; D gene unclear. The V gene lost 6 bases and the J gene lost 0 bases, with 15 bases spanning the gap. This CDR3 contains 16 residues. Per the germline V gene, CDR1 is KGHSH and CDR2 is LQKENI. DNA of the CDR3: TGTGCCAGCTCTCCTTACGGACTTCACTCTGGAAACACCATATATTTT. Translating gives CASSPYGLHSGNTIYF. Full variable domain (missing parts from reference TRBV18 and TRBJ1-3): NAGVMQNPRHLVRRRGQEARLRCSPMKGHSHVYWYRQLPEEGLKFMVYLQKENIIDESGMPKERFSAEFPKEGPSILRIQQVVRGDSAAYFCASSPYGLHSGNTIYFGEGSWLTVV.

The table lists this clone with a few counts. The germline gene is not matched at one end of the junction; a read error may be the cause. The rearrangement joins TRBV11-3 to TRBJ2-1, with 9 bases matching TRBD2. Germline CDR1 reads SGHNT; CDR2 reads YENEEA. This CDR3 is built from 14 residues. The CDR3 DNA is TGTGTCAGCAGCCTTAGCGGGGGATACAATGAGCAGTTCTTC. This translates into CVSSLSGGYNEQFF.

The rearrangement links TRBV11-2 to TRBJ1-6; D possibly corresponds to TRBD1 (5 bases). Trimming took 0 bases from V and 9 from J, leaving 9 bases between them. This CDR3 contains 14 residues. CDR1 is SGHAT and CDR2 is FQNNGV in the germline V gene. CDR3 DNA sequence: TGTGCCAGCAGCTTAGAGGGGCGAGTTTCACCCCTCCACTTT. Protein: CASSLEGRVSPLHF. Full variable domain (rest looked up from reference TRBV11-2 and TRBJ1-6): EAGVAQSPRYKIIEKRQSVAFWCNPISGHATLYWYQQILGQGPKLLIQFQNNGVVDDSQLPKDRFSAERLKGVDSTLKIQPAKLEDSAVYLCASSLEGRVSPLHFGNGTRLTVT.

This chain joins TRBV5-1 and TRBJ1-6; D is possibly TRBD1 (6 bases). The CDR3 is 16 residues long. V shed 0 bases and J shed 2 bases, with 9 bases lying between them. CDR1 and CDR2 from the germline V gene are SGHRS and YFSETQ. CDR3 bases: TGCGCCAGCAGCTTGGCGGGGGGGCCCTATAATTCACCCCTCCACTTT. This encodes CASSLAGGPYNSPLHF. The whole variable domain, remainder taken from reference TRBV5-1 and TRBJ1-6, is KAGVTQTPRYLIKTRGQQVTLSCSPISGHRSVSWYQQTPGQGLQFLFEYFSETQRNKGNFPGRFSGRQFSNSRSEMNVSTLELGDSALYLCASSLAGGPYNSPLHFGNGTRLTVT.

The chain has TRBV6-5 and TRBJ2-3; no firm D call. The CDR3 totals 11 residues. The germline gives CDR1 MNHEY, CDR2 SVGAGI. Trimming removed 6 bases at V and 6 bases at J, with 7 bases between. CDR3 DNA: TGTGCCAGCAGGCGAACGGATACGCAGTATTTT. As protein: CASRRTDTQYF.